This T cell receptor beta chain was identified during a study of T cell responses to AZD1222 COVID-19 vaccine. Some clones are missing from TCRdb's copy, which holds only in-frame ones; the method was immunoSEQ multiplex PCR. The table lists about 82,000 clones, around 82% of them singletons. Study-wide results and limits: It was only a handful of AZD1222 recipients who were seropositive at baseline. A rise in Spike-specific TCR breadth and depth followed two AZD1222 doses. Repertoires were sampled only after the peak T cell response.

For this clone: Its antigen is unidentified.

This receptor was taken from an adult who received the AZD1222 COVID-19 vaccine. This specimen consisted of peripheral blood, obtained 28 days after the second AZD1222 dose.

Here the CDR3 reads CASSHPRHATQYF. As DNA, the CDR3 is TGCGCCAGCAGCCACCCCCGCCATGCGACGCAGTATTTT. This sequence joins TRBV4-3 and TRBJ2-3; D uncertain. The germline V gene encodes CDR1 LGHNA and CDR2 YSLEER. V was pared by 3 bases and J by 9 bases, with 13 bases between. The CDR3 is 13 residues long.